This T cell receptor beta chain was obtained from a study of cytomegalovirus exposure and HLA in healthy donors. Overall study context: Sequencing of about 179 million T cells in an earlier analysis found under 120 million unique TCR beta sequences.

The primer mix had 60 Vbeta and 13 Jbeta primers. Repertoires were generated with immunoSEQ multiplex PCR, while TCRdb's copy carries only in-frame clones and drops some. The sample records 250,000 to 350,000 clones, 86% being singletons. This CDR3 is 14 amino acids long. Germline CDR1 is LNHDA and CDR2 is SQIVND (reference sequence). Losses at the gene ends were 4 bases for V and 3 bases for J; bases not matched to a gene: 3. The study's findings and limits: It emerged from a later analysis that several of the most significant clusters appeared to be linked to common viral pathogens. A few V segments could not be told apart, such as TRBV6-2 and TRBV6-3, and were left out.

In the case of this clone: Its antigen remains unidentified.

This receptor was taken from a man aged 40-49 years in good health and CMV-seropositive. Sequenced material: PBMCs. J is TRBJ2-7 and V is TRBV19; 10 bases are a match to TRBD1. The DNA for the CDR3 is TGTGCCAGTAGTAGCCGGGACAGGGGCTACGAGCAGTACTTC. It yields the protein CASSSRDRGYEQYF.